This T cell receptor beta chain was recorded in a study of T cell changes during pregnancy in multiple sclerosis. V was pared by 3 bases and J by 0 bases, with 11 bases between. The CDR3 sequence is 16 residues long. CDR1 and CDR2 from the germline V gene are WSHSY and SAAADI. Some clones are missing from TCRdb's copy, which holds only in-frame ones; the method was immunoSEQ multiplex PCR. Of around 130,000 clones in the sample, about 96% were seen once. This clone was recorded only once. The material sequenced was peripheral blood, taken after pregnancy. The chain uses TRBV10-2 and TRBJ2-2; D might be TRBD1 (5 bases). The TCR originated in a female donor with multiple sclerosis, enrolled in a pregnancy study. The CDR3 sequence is CASSEGDRSNTGELFF. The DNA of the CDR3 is TGCGCCAGCAGTGAAGGAGACAGATCGAACACCGGGGAGCTGTTTTTT.